Detailed here is one T cell receptor (beta chain). The sample originates from a study of PD-L1 blockade in urothelial cancer. Overall study: Most patients, about 85% of the roughly 30, were males with bladder-origin cancer.

Time point here: pretreatment peripheral blood. Patients had locally advanced or metastatic urothelial carcinoma. The germline CDR1 and CDR2 sequences are KGHSH and LQKENI. The CDR3 contains 18 residues. V gave up 4 bases and J gave up 0 bases, with 16 bases separating them. The method was immunoSEQ multiplex PCR; TCRdb's version includes in-frame clones alone and lacks a portion of them. The top ten hold about 15% of the sample, which has some 40,000 clones, around 81% seen once. The sample consisted of PBMCs, taken around atezolizumab (anti-PD-L1) treatment. This receptor was obtained from an elderly man with urothelial cancer. The V and J genes are TRBV18 and TRBJ2-6; weak D call: TRBD2 (6 bases). CDR3 region: CASSRFADGGSGANVLTF. CDR3 DNA sequence: TGTGCCAGCTCACGATTCGCGGACGGGGGCTCTGGGGCCAACGTCCTGACTTTC.